Each of the 14 T cell receptor beta chains below was sequenced from the same sample in a study of Graves' ophthalmopathy and Graves' hyperthyroidism. RNA served as the template for amplifying TCR beta CDR3 regions. The library came from an HTBI-primed first-round RT-PCR and a second-round multiplex PCR. MiXCR, run by TCRdb on the multiplex PCR reads, gives a single entry per CDR3 protein. The repertoire has 740,000 or so distinct CDR3 sequences, roughly 40% of them found once; the top ten carry approximately 43%. The sequenced sample consisted of peripheral blood. The source of these receptors is an adult man with Graves' ophthalmopathy.

The count of this clonotype is one. The rearrangement links TRBV7-2 to TRBJ2-5; 9 nucleotides align to TRBD1. V lost 0 bases, J lost 4 bases, and 3 bases stayed unmatched. The CDR3 covers 15 residues. Germline loops: CDR1 SGHTA, CDR2 FQGNSA. In nucleotides, the CDR3 is TGTGCCAGCAGCTTAGCGGGGACAGGGCGAGAGACCCAGTACTTC. Amino acids: CASSLAGTGRETQYF.

This chain links TRBV7-9 with TRBJ2-7, with D unresolved. With 3 bases removed from V and 2 bases from J, the gap between germline ends came to 17 bases. The CDR3 loop spans 16 amino acids. Germline V CDR1 and CDR2: SEHNR, FQNEAQ (reference sequence). This CDR3 reads CASSFQGITVAYEQYF. The CDR3 nucleotides are TGTGCCAGCAGCTTCCAAGGGATAACTGTGGCCTACGAGCAGTACTTC. The whole variable domain, filled in from reference TRBV7-9 and TRBJ2-7, reads DTGVSQNPRHKITKRGQNVTFRCDPISEHNRLYWYRQTLGQGPEFLTYFQNEAQLEKSRLLSDRFSAERPKGSFSTLEIQRTEQGDSAMYLCASSFQGITVAYEQYFGPGTRLTVT.

This chain uses TRBV20-1 with TRBJ2-7; D remains unclear. The CDR3 covers 13 residues. V was pared by 6 bases and J by 4 bases, with 16 bases between. CDR1 is DFQATT and CDR2 is SNEGSKA in the germline V gene (reference sequence). CDR3 sequence (DNA): TGCAGTGCCCGGACCAGGTTGCATTACGAGCAGTACTTC. Translated: CSARTRLHYEQYF.

V is TRBV29-1 and J is TRBJ2-7; 9 positions agree with TRBD1. The CDR3 consists of 11 residues. V was clipped by 6 bases and J by 6 bases; unmatched bases: 3. The germline gives CDR1 SQVTM, CDR2 ANQGSEA. The CDR3 DNA sequence: TGCAGCGTGGGACAGGGATTCGAGCAGTACTTC. It is translated as CSVGQGFEQYF.

This clonotype was counted only a few times. This chain connects TRBV27 to TRBJ2-5; the D gene is possibly TRBD1 (5 bases). Germline assignment: CDR1 MNHEY and CDR2 SMNVEV (reference sequence). The CDR3 runs to 13 residues. The germline V and J ends were trimmed by 5 bases and 5 bases, with 12 bases remaining between them. The CDR3 DNA reads TGTGCCAGCAGTCCTAGACCAGGGGAGACCCAGTACTTC. It specifies CASSPRPGETQYF.

The gene calls are TRBV5-4 and TRBJ1-3; D unclear. This CDR3 has 12 residues. Germline V gene lookup returns CDR1 SGHNT and CDR2 YYREEE (reference sequence). V dropped 4 bases and J dropped 4 bases, with 6 bases sitting between them. The CDR3: CASSTEGNTIYF. The CDR3 nucleotides are TGTGCCAGCAGCACCGAGGGAAACACCATATATTTT.

The genes are TRBV6-6 and TRBJ1-4, with no clear D. CDR1 and CDR2 from the germline V gene are MNHNY and SVGAGI (reference sequence). The CDR3 has 15 residues. Trimming removed 0 bases from V and 3 bases from J, with 8 bases in between. Written as DNA, the CDR3 is TGTGCCAGCAGTTACTCGCAAGACCCTAATGAAAAACTGTTTTTT. It codes for CASSYSQDPNEKLFF.

A note on this clonotype: A much bigger clone sits one base away, suggesting this may be a read error. The chain has TRBV19 and TRBJ2-7, with TRBD2 identical over 12 bases. The CDR3 totals 15 residues. CDR1 and CDR2 from the germline V gene are LNHDA and SQIVND (reference sequence). CDR3 bases: TGTGCCAGTAGCGATTCTAGCGGGAGGGCCGAGGAGCGGTACTTC. It is translated as CASSDSSGRAEERYF.

The V call is TRBV25-1, the J call TRBJ2-2; no firm D call. Germline CDR1 MGHDK, CDR2 SYGVNS. Trimming stripped 6 bases from V and 3 bases from J, with 11 bases between. This CDR3 is 14 amino acids long. The CDR3 is CASSLKWDTGELFF. Written as DNA, the CDR3 is TGTGCCAGCAGCTTAAAATGGGACACCGGGGAGCTGTTTTTT.

This clonotype was recorded at least ten times. The chain carries TRBV20-1 and TRBJ1-6, with D uncertain. Germline V gene data show CDR1 as DFQATT and CDR2 as SNEGSKA (reference sequence). This CDR3 is built from 12 residues. Trimming cost V 2 bases and J 7 bases, with 6 bases left between them. The CDR3 here is CSARHLNSPLHF. The CDR3 nucleotides read TGCAGTGCTAGACATCTCAATTCACCCCTCCACTTT.

In this sample, this clonotype turned up many times. This chain uses TRBV7-9 with TRBJ1-1; D is undetermined. CDR1 SEHNR and CDR2 FQNEAQ come from the germline V gene (reference sequence). V was clipped by 2 bases and J by 5 bases, with 9 bases between them. The CDR3 is made up of 13 amino acids. DNA of the CDR3: TGTGCCAGCAGCTTATTCGCGGAGACTGAAGCTTTCTTT. This gives the protein CASSLFAETEAFF.

This clonotype was seen a few times. V is TRBV20-1 and J is TRBJ1-5; unclear D gene. The CDR3 is 12 residues long. Germline assignment: CDR1 DFQATT and CDR2 SNEGSKA (reference sequence). V was cut by 5 bases and J by 5 bases, with 10 bases left in between. CDR3 sequence reads: CSALRIDQPQHF. The CDR3 region has the DNA TGCAGTGCTCTAAGGATAGATCAGCCCCAGCATTTT.

V and J are TRBV19 and TRBJ2-7; TRBD2 aligns across 15 bases. The DNA end lines up better with TRBJ2-1; the J call may be wrong. The CDR3 has 14 residues. The germline gives CDR1 LNHDA, CDR2 SQIVND (reference sequence). CDR3 bases: TGTGCCAGTAGTGGACTAGCGGGAGGGAATGAGCAGTTCTTC. As protein: CASSGLAGGNEQFF.

The sample holds one count of this clonotype. V gene TRBV7-3 combines with J gene TRBJ1-1; D unclear. With 6 bases removed from V and 8 bases from J, the gap between germline ends came to 10 bases. CDR1 SGHTA and CDR2 FQGTGA come from the germline V gene. There are 11 residues in the CDR3. The CDR3: CASRPGREAFF. The CDR3 nucleotides are TGTGCCAGCAGGCCCGGGAGGGAAGCTTTCTTT.